The 29 T cell receptor beta chains below come from one sample, sequenced in a study of shared clonotypes between healthy human individuals. As defined, naive CD8 cells were CD45RO-negative and positively selected for CCR7, with terminally differentiated effector memory CD45RA+ cells excluded. Sequencing used immunoSEQ multiplex PCR; TCRdb keeps in-frame clones, though not all of them. The table has about 2 million clones, just under 95% seen once. Sequencing used naive CD8+ T cells sorted from blood. These receptors were taken from a man aged 18 to 29 in good health.

This rearrangement joins TRBV30 to TRBJ2-3, with D perhaps assigned TRBD1 or TRBD2 (5 bases each). The CDR3 runs to 12 residues. CDR1 and CDR2 (germline): GTSNPN, SVGIG (reference sequence). V gave up 4 bases and J gave up 6 bases, with 11 bases separating them. The CDR3 protein is CAWNRGGDTQYF. The CDR3 bases are TGTGCCTGGAATAGGGGCGGGGATACGCAGTATTTT.

In the case of this clone: In the same sample, other DNA sequences code for this CDR3. The chain has TRBV28 and TRBJ2-1, with no clear D. V lost 9 bases to trimming and J lost 3 bases, with 9 bases between them. The CDR3 is 12 amino acids. Germline V gives CDR1 MDHEN, CDR2 SYDVKM. CDR3 bases: TGTGCCAGTTCTAGAGGCTACAATGAGCAGTTCTTC. Its translation is CASSRGYNEQFF.

This clone occurred once. J is TRBJ1-5 and V is TRBV7-8; 8 nucleotides agree with TRBD1. This CDR3 comprises 18 residues. The trim removed 5 bases at V and 6 bases at J, leaving 18 bases unmatched. Germline lookup yields CDR1 SGHVS and CDR2 FQNEAQ. CDR3 residues: CASSQTGDGMIRAQPQHF. The CDR3 nucleotides read TGTGCCAGCAGCCAGACAGGGGATGGGATGATTAGGGCTCAGCCCCAGCATTTT.

With regard to this clone: The same CDR3 is also encoded by other DNA sequences in this sample. This rearrangement joins TRBV9 to TRBJ2-1; 9 nucleotides align to TRBD1. The CDR3 length is 14 residues. After removal of 0 bases from V and 7 bases from J, the junction contained 2 bases not matched to a gene. Germline loops: CDR1 SGDLS, CDR2 YYNGEE. CDR3 bases: TGTGCCAGCAGCGTAGGACAGGGGGTTAATGAGCAGTTCTTC. Its protein product is CASSVGQGVNEQFF.

As regards this clone: This sample includes further DNA sequences coding for the same CDR3. The V and J genes are TRBV4-1 and TRBJ2-1; TRBD2 aligns across 12 bases. With 3 bases clipped from V and 4 bases from J, the junction kept 4 bases outside the gene matches. The length of the CDR3 is 16 residues. The germline V gene encodes CDR1 MGHRA and CDR2 YSYEKL. The CDR3 reads CASSQVGLAGYNEQFF. DNA for the CDR3: TGCGCCAGCAGCCAGGTTGGACTAGCGGGGTACAATGAGCAGTTCTTC.

The count of this clone is one. The chain carries TRBV30 and TRBJ2-7; D unresolved. CDR1 GTSNPN and CDR2 SVGIG come from the germline V gene (reference sequence). V gave up 0 bases and J gave up 3 bases, with 9 bases separating them. The CDR3 contains 13 residues. The CDR3 DNA sequence: TGTGCCTGGAGTGTAGCCATAGACTACGAGCAGTACTTC. Protein sequence: CAWSVAIDYEQYF.

This sequence joins TRBV7-9 and TRBJ2-5; D is uncertain. There are 13 residues in the CDR3. Germline assignment: CDR1 SEHNR and CDR2 FQNEAQ (reference sequence). Trimming left V 3 bases short and J 5 bases short, with 10 bases between. As DNA, the CDR3 is TGTGCCAGCAGCTTTATGTCCGCGGAGACCCAGTACTTC. Protein product: CASSFMSAETQYF. The variable domain in full, with the rest retrieved from reference TRBV7-9 and TRBJ2-5, is DTGVSQNPRHKITKRGQNVTFRCDPISEHNRLYWYRQTLGQGPEFLTYFQNEAQLEKSRLLSDRFSAERPKGSFSTLEIQRTEQGDSAMYLCASSFMSAETQYFGPGTRLLVL.

The rearrangement uses TRBV6-5 and TRBJ2-3; D unresolved. The germline CDR1 and CDR2 sequences are MNHEY and SVGAGI. Trimming cost V 5 bases and J 2 bases, with 11 bases left between them. The CDR3 sequence is 14 residues long. The DNA of the CDR3 is TGTGCCAGCAGTCTAAGTAGTCCCACAGATACGCAGTATTTT. Its translation: CASSLSSPTDTQYF.

J is TRBJ1-6 and V is TRBV7-9, with D tentatively TRBD1 (6 bases). Trimming removed 5 bases at V and 7 bases at J, with 15 bases between. CDR1 is SEHNR, CDR2 FQNEAQ, per germline (reference sequence). This CDR3 is 15 amino acids long. The CDR3 DNA follows: TGTGCCAGCAGCCCCCCGGACAGCTTAAATTCACCCCTCCACTTT. Its protein product is CASSPPDSLNSPLHF. Complete variable domain (other parts from reference TRBV7-9 and TRBJ1-6): DTGVSQNPRHKITKRGQNVTFRCDPISEHNRLYWYRQTLGQGPEFLTYFQNEAQLEKSRLLSDRFSAERPKGSFSTLEIQRTEQGDSAMYLCASSPPDSLNSPLHFGNGTRLTVT.

This clone occurred once. The chain links TRBV4-1 to TRBJ2-7; 8 bases fit TRBD2. This CDR3 region has 16 residues. Germline values: CDR1 MGHRA, CDR2 YSYEKL. V shed 3 bases and J 3 bases; nucleotides not matched to a gene: 10. The CDR3 loop is CASSHVSGAQLYEQYF. The CDR3 bases are TGCGCCAGCAGCCACGTTAGCGGGGCCCAACTCTACGAGCAGTACTTC.

A single count supports this clone. This chain joins TRBV30 and TRBJ1-6; 8 nucleotides agree with TRBD1. V lost 3 bases and J lost 6; bases outside the gene matches: 7. Germline V gene data show CDR1 as GTSNPN and CDR2 as SVGIG (reference sequence). The CDR3 has 15 amino acids. CDR3 protein: CAWSERTGFNSPLHF. DNA for the CDR3: TGTGCCTGGAGCGAGCGGACAGGGTTTAATTCACCCCTCCACTTT.

The CDR3 DNA reads as TGTGCCAGCAGCTCATGGGGGGCCTACGAGCAGTACTTC. This encodes CASSSWGAYEQYF. This sequence joins TRBV6-5 and TRBJ2-7; D possibly corresponds to TRBD2 (6 bases). CDR1 MNHEY and CDR2 SVGAGI come from the germline V gene. V was pared by 6 bases and J by 2 bases, with 11 bases between. This CDR3 spans 13 amino acids.

This chain links TRBV30 with TRBJ2-6, with 8 bases that match TRBD1. The CDR3 runs 16 residues. Germline trimming cut 0 bases from V and 2 bases from J; bases unmatched to any gene: 3. From germline, CDR1 is GTSNPN and CDR2 SVGIG (reference sequence). The CDR3 DNA reads TGTGCCTGGAGTGTAAAGGACAGGGCTGGGGCCAACGTCCTGACTTTC. It is translated as CAWSVKDRAGANVLTF. Full variable domain (rest looked up from reference TRBV30 and TRBJ2-6): SQTIHQWPATLVQPVGSPLSLECTVEGTSNPNLYWYRQAAGRGLQLLFYSVGIGQISSEVPQNLSASRPQDRQFILSSKKLLLSDSGFYLCAWSVKDRAGANVLTFGAGSRLTVL.

As concerns this clone: Other DNA sequences in this specimen translate into the identical CDR3. This rearrangement joins TRBV13 to TRBJ1-2, with D possibly TRBD1 on 5 matching bases. This CDR3 is 14 amino acids long. V was trimmed by 0 bases and J by 6 bases, leaving 11 bases between them. CDR1 and CDR2 (germline): PRHDT, FYEKMQ (reference sequence). CDR3 nucleotides: TGTGCCAGCAGCTTAGGTCGGGGGAGTGATGGCTACACCTTC. It translates to CASSLGRGSDGYTF.

The genes are TRBV4-3 and TRBJ1-5; D is ambiguous. The V gene's germline CDR1 is LGHNA and CDR2 YSLEER. The CDR3 sequence is 14 residues long. The germline V and J ends were trimmed by 0 bases and 7 bases, with 10 bases remaining between them. The CDR3 here is CASSQERMGQPQHF. CDR3 DNA: TGCGCCAGCAGCCAAGAGAGAATGGGCCAGCCCCAGCATTTT.

This chain links TRBV21-1 with TRBJ2-2; TRBD2 was called by the table and not checked on the DNA. TRBV21-1 represents a pseudogene. This CDR3 spans 19 amino acids. CDR3 sequence: CASSKVRGEGHSNTGELFF. The CDR3 DNA sequence: TGTGCCAGCAGCAAAGTGCGGGGGGAAGGACACTCGAACACCGGGGAGCTGTTTTTT.

The chain uses TRBV4-3 and TRBJ2-1; 9 nucleotides line up with TRBD2. The CDR3 runs 17 residues. Trimming removed 0 bases from V and 3 bases from J; junction bases left unmatched: 6. The germline CDR1 and CDR2 sequences are LGHNA and YSLEER. The CDR3 DNA reads TGCGCCAGCAGCCAAGAACCGACTAGCGGTCTCTACAATGAGCAGTTCTTC. Translated, it gives CASSQEPTSGLYNEQFF.

The chain joins TRBV9 to TRBJ2-5, with 7 bases matching TRBD2. The CDR3 sequence is 16 residues long. V lost 3 bases, J lost 8 bases, and 16 bases stayed unmatched. Germline V gene sequence: CDR1 SGDLS, CDR2 YYNGEE. CDR3 in DNA: TGTGCCAGCAGCGCATTCCGGGACTACACCGTTGGCACCCAGTACTTC. Translation: CASSAFRDYTVGTQYF.

The chain has TRBV9 and TRBJ1-1; D not resolved. V shed 0 bases and J shed 1 base, with 10 bases lying between them. Germline lookup yields CDR1 SGDLS and CDR2 YYNGEE. The CDR3 sequence is 15 residues long. This chain's CDR3 is CASSVGVSPNTEAFF. In DNA form, the CDR3 reads TGTGCCAGCAGCGTAGGGGTTTCCCCGAACACTGAAGCTTTCTTT.

This chain links TRBV7-9 with TRBJ2-7; D is unresolved. Between the trimmed V and J ends, which lost 5 bases and 4 bases, there was a span of 12 bases. In germline, CDR1 is SEHNR, CDR2 FQNEAQ (reference sequence). This CDR3 region has 13 residues. CDR3 amino acids: CASSPLSGYEQYF. The CDR3 DNA reads as TGTGCCAGCAGCCCCCTTTCTGGATACGAGCAGTACTTC.

This clone was observed a single time. The J gene is TRBJ2-5, the V gene TRBV4-3; 7 bases map to TRBD1. CDR1 is LGHNA, CDR2 YSLEER, per germline. J gave up 4 bases and V 4 bases, and 12 bases lay outside the gene matches. The CDR3 totals 16 residues. CDR3 protein: CASSRLLGQVGETQYF. CDR3 bases: TGCGCCAGCAGCCGATTATTAGGACAGGTCGGAGAGACCCAGTACTTC.

The chain employs TRBV2 and TRBJ1-1, with D maybe TRBD1 (5 bases). Between the trimmed V and J ends, which lost 6 bases and 8 bases, there was a span of 16 bases. Germline loops: CDR1 SNHLY, CDR2 FYNNEI. There are 13 residues in the CDR3. The CDR3, as DNA: TGTGCCAGCAGGCCCCAGGGCCTTCACGAAGCTTTCTTT. Its protein is CASRPQGLHEAFF.

The rearrangement links TRBV6-5 to TRBJ2-1; the D gene is possibly TRBD1 (7 bases). CDR1 is MNHEY and CDR2 is SVGAGI in the germline V gene. The V end lost 2 bases, the J end lost 2 bases, and 10 bases lay between the germline ends. CDR3 length: 15 amino acids. The CDR3 DNA reads TGTGCCAGCAGTTACGCAGGGGGGACCTACAATGAGCAGTTCTTC. Its protein is CASSYAGGTYNEQFF.

The rearrangement uses TRBV9 and TRBJ2-1; 9 nucleotides align to TRBD2. V dropped 2 bases and J dropped 6; count of bases not matched to a gene: 6. Per the germline V gene, CDR1 is SGDLS and CDR2 is YYNGEE. CDR3 length: 15 residues. The DNA of the CDR3 is TGTGCCAGCAGCGTTTTCCGGACTAGCGTCAATGAGCAGTTCTTC. It specifies CASSVFRTSVNEQFF.

V is TRBV2 and J is TRBJ2-1; D might be TRBD2 (5 bases). The V gene lost 3 bases and the J gene lost 8 bases, with 8 bases spanning the gap. This CDR3 is built from 12 residues. The germline CDR1 and CDR2 sequences are SNHLY and FYNNEI. The CDR3 spells CASSEVAYEQFF. For the CDR3, the DNA is TGTGCCAGCAGTGAGGTAGCGTATGAGCAGTTCTTC.

In the case of this clone: This same CDR3 is encoded by further DNA sequences in the sample. This chain uses TRBV27 with TRBJ2-1; D unclear. Trimming took 5 bases from V and 5 from J, leaving 7 bases between them. CDR3 length: 12 residues. Germline-derived CDR1 and CDR2 are MNHEY and SMNVEV (reference sequence). The CDR3 spells CASSPPHNEQFF. CDR3 nucleotide sequence: TGTGCCAGCAGTCCCCCCCACAATGAGCAGTTCTTC.

The V call is TRBV2, the J call TRBJ2-5, with 7 bases identical to TRBD2. The ends lost 8 bases at V and 2 bases at J; junction bases unmatched: 8. CDR3 length equals 14 residues. In germline, CDR1 is SNHLY, CDR2 FYNNEI. CDR3 bases: TGTGCCAGCTTAGGGGAGGGTGATCAAGAGACCCAGTACTTC. It encodes CASLGEGDQETQYF. The whole variable domain, filled in from reference TRBV2 and TRBJ2-5, reads EPEVTQTPSHQVTQMGQEVILRCVPISNHLYFYWYRQILGQKVEFLVSFYNNEISEKSEIFDDQFSVERPDGSNFTLKIRSTKLEDSAMYFCASLGEGDQETQYFGPGTRLLVL.

This chain links TRBV21-1 with TRBJ2-7; the table's D call of TRBD1 was not tested on the DNA. TRBV21-1 is a pseudogene segment. The CDR3 sequence is 14 residues long. CDR3 bases: TGTGCCAGCAGCGGACGACAGGGGCGGTACGAGCAGTACTTC. It encodes CASSGRQGRYEQYF.

The CDR3 here is CASSFAEESYEQYF. The CDR3 coding sequence is TGTGCCAGCAGCTTCGCGGAGGAGTCCTACGAGCAGTACTTC. The rearrangement uses TRBV5-4 and TRBJ2-7; D possibly corresponds to TRBD2 (5 bases). CDR3 length: 14 amino acids. Germline values: CDR1 SGHNT, CDR2 YYREEE (reference sequence). V was shortened by 2 bases and J by 1 base, with 10 bases between the two germline ends.